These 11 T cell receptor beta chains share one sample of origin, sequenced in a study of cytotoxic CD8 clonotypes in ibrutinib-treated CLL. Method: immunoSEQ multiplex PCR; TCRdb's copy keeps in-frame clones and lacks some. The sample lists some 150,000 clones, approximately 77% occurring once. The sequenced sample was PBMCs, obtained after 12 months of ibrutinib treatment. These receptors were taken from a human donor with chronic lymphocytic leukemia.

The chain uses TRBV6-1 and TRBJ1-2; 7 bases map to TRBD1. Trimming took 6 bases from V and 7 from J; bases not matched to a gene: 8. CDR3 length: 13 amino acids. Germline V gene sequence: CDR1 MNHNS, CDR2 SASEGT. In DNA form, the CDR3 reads TGTGCCAGCAGCGAGACAGGGAAGAGTGGCTACACCTTC. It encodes CASSETGKSGYTF.

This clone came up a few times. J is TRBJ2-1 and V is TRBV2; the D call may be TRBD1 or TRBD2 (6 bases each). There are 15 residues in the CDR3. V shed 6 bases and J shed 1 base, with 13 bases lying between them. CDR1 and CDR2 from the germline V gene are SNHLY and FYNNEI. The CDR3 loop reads CASRGTGASYNEQFF. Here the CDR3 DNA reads TGTGCCAGCAGGGGAACGGGGGCTTCCTACAATGAGCAGTTCTTC.

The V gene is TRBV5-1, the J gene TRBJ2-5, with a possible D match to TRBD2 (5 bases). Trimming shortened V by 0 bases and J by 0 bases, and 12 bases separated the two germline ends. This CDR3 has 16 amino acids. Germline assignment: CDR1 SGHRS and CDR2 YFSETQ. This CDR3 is CASSLGWADYQETQYF. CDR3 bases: TGCGCCAGCAGCTTGGGATGGGCGGACTACCAAGAGACCCAGTACTTC.

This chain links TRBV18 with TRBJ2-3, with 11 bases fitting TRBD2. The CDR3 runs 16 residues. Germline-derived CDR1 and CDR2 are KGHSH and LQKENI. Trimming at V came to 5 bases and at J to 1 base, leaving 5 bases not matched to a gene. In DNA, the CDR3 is TGTGCCAGCTCAGTTATAGCGGGAGGGCGCACAGATACGCAGTATTTT. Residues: CASSVIAGGRTDTQYF.

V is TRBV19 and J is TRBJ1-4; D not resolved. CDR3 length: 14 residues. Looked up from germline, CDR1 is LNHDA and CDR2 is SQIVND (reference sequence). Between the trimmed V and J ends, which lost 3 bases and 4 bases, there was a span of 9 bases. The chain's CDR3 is CASSMSGFNEKLFF. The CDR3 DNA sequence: TGTGCCAGTAGTATGTCTGGCTTTAATGAAAAACTGTTTTTT.

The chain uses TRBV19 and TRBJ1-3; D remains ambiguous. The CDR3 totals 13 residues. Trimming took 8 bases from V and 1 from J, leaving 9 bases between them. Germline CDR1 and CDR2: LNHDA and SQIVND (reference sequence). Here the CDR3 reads CASAGRSGNTIYF. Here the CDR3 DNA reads TGTGCCAGTGCCGGGAGATCTGGAAACACCATATATTTT.

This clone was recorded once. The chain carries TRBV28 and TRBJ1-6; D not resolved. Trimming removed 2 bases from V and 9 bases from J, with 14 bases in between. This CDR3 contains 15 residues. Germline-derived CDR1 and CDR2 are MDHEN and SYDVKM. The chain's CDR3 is CASSLSSSGVSPLHF. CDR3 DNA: TGTGCCAGCAGTTTAAGTTCTAGCGGGGTTTCACCCCTCCACTTT.

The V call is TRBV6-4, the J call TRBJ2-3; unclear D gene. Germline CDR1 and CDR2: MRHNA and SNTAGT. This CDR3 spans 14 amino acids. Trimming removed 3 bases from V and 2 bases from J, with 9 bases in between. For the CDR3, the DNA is TGTGCCAGCAGTGAAGGACCGAACACAGATACGCAGTATTTT. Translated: CASSEGPNTDTQYF.

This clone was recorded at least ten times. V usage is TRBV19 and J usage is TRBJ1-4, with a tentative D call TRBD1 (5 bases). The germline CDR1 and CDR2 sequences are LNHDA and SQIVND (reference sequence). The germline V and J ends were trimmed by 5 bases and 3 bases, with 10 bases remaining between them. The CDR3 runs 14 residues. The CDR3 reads CASSSGDANEKLFF. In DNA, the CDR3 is TGTGCCAGTAGTTCGGGGGACGCTAATGAAAAACTGTTTTTT.

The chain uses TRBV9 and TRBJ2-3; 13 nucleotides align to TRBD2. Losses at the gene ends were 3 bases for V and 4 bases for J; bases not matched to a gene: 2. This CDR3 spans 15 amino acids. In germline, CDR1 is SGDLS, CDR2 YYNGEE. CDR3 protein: CASSALAGGPDTQYF. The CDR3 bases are TGTGCCAGCAGCGCACTAGCGGGAGGGCCAGATACGCAGTATTTT.

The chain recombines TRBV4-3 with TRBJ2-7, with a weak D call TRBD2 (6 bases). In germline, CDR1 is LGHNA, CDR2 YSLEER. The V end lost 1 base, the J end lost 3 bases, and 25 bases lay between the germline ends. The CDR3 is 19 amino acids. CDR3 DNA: TGCGCCAGCAGCCAAGGGTCCACCCGGGCCGAGCGGGCCTTCTACGAGCAGTACTTC. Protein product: CASSQGSTRAERAFYEQYF.